These 2 T cell receptor beta chains came from one sample sequenced in a study of sequential checkpoint blockade in melanoma. Treatment meaning: randomized to nivolumab then ipilimumab (arm A) or the reverse (arm B). The protocol was immunoSEQ multiplex PCR, while the TCRdb copy is restricted to in-frame clones and leaves out a portion. The sample includes under 20,000 clones, under 80% of them seen just once. Sample: CD8+ T cells sorted from blood (inferred from file names), taken from a patient given nivolumab and ipilimumab in sequence. The receptors were gathered from a human donor with melanoma.

This chain links TRBV6-5 with TRBJ2-1; 7 bases fit TRBD2. The germline V gene has CDR1 MNHEY and CDR2 SVGAGI. After removal of 3 bases from V and 5 bases from J, the junction contained 7 bases not matched to a gene. This CDR3 is 15 amino acids long. The CDR3 protein is CASSYSDLADNEQFF. CDR3 coding DNA: TGTGCCAGCAGTTATAGCGACCTAGCGGACAATGAGCAGTTCTTC.

This clone counts as medium-sized (0.01 to 0.1%). The gene calls are TRBV4-1 and TRBJ2-1, with TRBD2 identical over 7 bases. Germline V gives CDR1 MGHRA, CDR2 YSYEKL. V lost 5 bases, J lost 6 bases, and 10 bases stayed unmatched. This CDR3 region has 15 residues. The CDR3 spells CASSVLAAPGNEQFF. The CDR3 DNA sequence: TGCGCCAGCAGCGTGCTAGCGGCCCCCGGCAATGAGCAGTTCTTC.